This paragraph reports one T cell receptor beta chain. Antigen unknown. The RNA input was roughly 0.45 to 1 ug, and it was reverse transcribed with random hexamers. TCRdb called the immunoSEQ multiplex PCR reads again in MiXCR, with one record for every CDR3 protein. The sample lists around 130,000 distinct CDR3 sequences; 96% were seen once. The source of the sample is a study of CD8 T cells in Susac syndrome. Regarding the study as a whole: The CD4+ T cell repertoires in Susac syndrome did not show any clonal expansion.

This CDR3 is built from 14 residues. Trimming took 5 bases from V and 4 from J, leaving 15 bases between them. It was negative isolation that provided the CD8+ and CD4+ T cells, whereas TEMRA cells were enriched by FACS. The sequenced sample was CD4+ T cells from PBMCs. This chain connects TRBV12-3 or TRBV12-4 to TRBJ2-7; D possibly matches TRBD1 or TRBD2 (5 bases each). The TCR originated in a human donor with Susac syndrome. CDR3 nucleotide sequence: TGTGCCAGCAGTGTTACCGGGACGGAATACGAGCAGTACTTC. This codes for CASSVTGTEYEQYF.